Following are 32 T cell receptor beta chains from one sample sequenced in a study of T cell responses to AZD1222 COVID-19 vaccine. Assay: immunoSEQ multiplex PCR; the TCRdb copy retains only in-frame clones and omits some. This table has around 140,000 clones, approximately 95% appearing once. The sample was peripheral blood, taken on day 0 of MenACWY control vaccination. These receptors were obtained from an adult in good health.

The gene calls are TRBV19 and TRBJ1-1; D is possibly TRBD1 (5 bases). Germline V lookup: CDR1 LNHDA, CDR2 SQIVND (reference sequence). This CDR3 region has 17 residues. V lost 6 bases to trimming and J lost 0 bases, with 20 bases between them. The CDR3 sequence: CASRSRGTRGVNTEAFF. As DNA, the CDR3 is TGTGCCAGTAGAAGTAGGGGTACCCGTGGGGTGAACACTGAAGCTTTCTTT.

The chain combines TRBV9 with TRBJ1-2; no clear D gene. V lost 2 bases to trimming and J lost 0 bases, with 5 bases between them. This CDR3 region has 13 residues. The germline CDR1 and CDR2 sequences are SGDLS and YYNGEE. CDR3 sequence reads: CASSVDSNYGYTF. The CDR3 nucleotides are TGTGCCAGCAGCGTCGATTCTAACTATGGCTACACCTTC.

The DNA of the CDR3 is TGTGCCACCAAGGGACACGTTGGCTATGGCTACACCTTC. It specifies CATKGHVGYGYTF. This chain links TRBV15 with TRBJ1-2, with a tentative D call TRBD1 (6 bases). Trimming stripped 7 bases from V and 4 bases from J, with 13 bases between. The V gene's germline CDR1 is LNHNV and CDR2 YYDKDF (reference sequence). The CDR3 is 13 residues long.

The CDR3 DNA is TGTGCCAGTAGTATTTTCAGGGGAGCTTTCTTT. It is translated as CASSIFRGAFF. The chain links TRBV19 to TRBJ1-1; D perhaps matches TRBD1 (6 bases). CDR1 LNHDA and CDR2 SQIVND come from the germline V gene (reference sequence). The CDR3 is 11 amino acids. Between the trimmed V and J ends, which lost 3 bases and 10 bases, there was a span of 9 bases.

The CDR3 loop reads CARGIGELFF. The CDR3 region has the DNA TGTGCCAGGGGAATCGGGGAGCTGTTTTTT. V gene TRBV21-1 combines with J gene TRBJ2-2. TRBV21-1 is a pseudogene segment. The CDR3 is 10 residues long.

V is TRBV27 and J is TRBJ1-4; D gene ambiguous. V lost 6 bases to trimming and J lost 10 bases, with 24 bases between them. The CDR3 consists of 16 residues. Germline V gene lookup returns CDR1 MNHEY and CDR2 SMNVEV (reference sequence). CDR3 nucleotide sequence: TGTGCCAGCAGCCAACGCGGTGTGTCAGACGAAATAAAACTGTTTTTT. This sequence encodes CASSQRGVSDEIKLFF. Drawing the rest from reference TRBV27 and TRBJ1-4, the complete variable domain is EAQVTQNPRYLITVTGKKLTVTCSQNMNHEYMSWYRQDPGLGLRQIYYSMNVEVTDKGDVPEGYKVSRKEKRNFPLILESPSPNQTSLYFCASSQRGVSDEIKLFFGSGTQLSVL.

This rearrangement joins TRBV5-1 to TRBJ1-2; 10 positions agree with TRBD1. Germline CDR1 and CDR2: SGHRS and YFSETQ. This CDR3 is built from 18 residues. J gave up 4 bases and V 4 bases, and 16 bases lay outside the gene matches. As DNA, the CDR3 is TGCGCCAGCAGCCTCGGCGGCGTCGGGGACAGGGGCGGCTATGGCTACACCTTC. Translated, it gives CASSLGGVGDRGGYGYTF.

This clone is a singleton in its sample. The rearrangement joins TRBV27 to TRBJ1-2, with D tentatively TRBD1 (5 bases). The CDR3 covers 13 residues. Trimming cost V 2 bases and J 4 bases, with 8 bases left between them. CDR1 MNHEY and CDR2 SMNVEV come from the germline V gene (reference sequence). CDR3 in amino acids: CASSLMGTYGYTF. CDR3 in DNA: TGTGCCAGCAGTTTAATGGGGACCTATGGCTACACCTTC.

CDR3 protein: CASRPGRRNTEAFF. For the CDR3, the DNA is TGTGCCAGTAGACCGGGACGGAGGAACACTGAAGCTTTCTTT. The chain employs TRBV19 and TRBJ1-1, with a weak D call TRBD1 (5 bases). Germline CDR1 reads LNHDA; CDR2 reads SQIVND (reference sequence). V was trimmed by 6 bases and J by 1 base, leaving 12 bases between them. This CDR3 has 14 amino acids.

The V gene is TRBV19, the J gene TRBJ1-2; weak D call: TRBD1 (6 bases). The V and J ends lost 1 base and 7 bases respectively, with 10 bases between them. Germline CDR1 reads LNHDA; CDR2 reads SQIVND (reference sequence). The CDR3 consists of 13 residues. In nucleotides, the CDR3 is TGTGCCAGTAGTATAGGCGGAGGGGGTGGCTACACCTTC. It is translated as CASSIGGGGGYTF.

The chain carries TRBV7-9 and TRBJ1-2; D not resolved. The CDR3 extends over 14 amino acids. Looked up from germline, CDR1 is SEHNR and CDR2 is FQNEAQ (reference sequence). The V end lost 1 base, the J end lost 3 bases, and 9 bases lay between the germline ends. The CDR3 DNA reads TGTGCCAGCAGCTTAGTTGGGGTGGACTATGGCTACACCTTC. It codes for CASSLVGVDYGYTF. The full variable domain, in which reference TRBV7-9 and TRBJ1-2 provide the parts outside the CDR3, is DTGVSQNPRHKITKRGQNVTFRCDPISEHNRLYWYRQTLGQGPEFLTYFQNEAQLEKSRLLSDRFSAERPKGSFSTLEIQRTEQGDSAMYLCASSLVGVDYGYTFGSGTRLTVV.

The chain couples TRBV12-3 or TRBV12-4 to TRBJ2-1, with TRBD1 identical over 8 bases. The CDR3 runs 12 residues. Germline trimming cut 6 bases from V and 8 bases from J; bases unmatched to any gene: 3. CDR3 sequence (DNA): TGTGCCAGCAGACAACAGGGGGATGAGCAGTTCTTC. It codes for CASRQQGDEQFF.

V and J are TRBV28 and TRBJ1-1; D unclear. CDR1 is MDHEN and CDR2 is SYDVKM in the germline V gene. V gave up 2 bases and J gave up 0 bases, with 7 bases separating them. The CDR3 contains 14 residues. CDR3 sequence: CASSLGDLNTEAFF. The CDR3 nucleotides are TGTGCCAGCAGTTTAGGCGATTTGAACACTGAAGCTTTCTTT. The whole variable domain, remainder taken from reference TRBV28 and TRBJ1-1, is DVKVTQSSRYLVKRTGEKVFLECVQDMDHENMFWYRQDPGLGLRLIYFSYDVKMKEKGDIPEGYSVSREKKERFSLILESASTNQTSMYLCASSLGDLNTEAFFGQGTRLTVV.

The J gene is TRBJ2-7, the V gene TRBV7-8; D remains ambiguous. The CDR3 is 15 amino acids. The germline gives CDR1 SGHVS, CDR2 FQNEAQ. The V gene lost 0 bases and the J gene lost 1 base, with 10 bases spanning the gap. DNA for the CDR3: TGTGCCAGCAGCTTAGCGAGGTGGGGTTCCTACGAGCAGTACTTC. Its translation: CASSLARWGSYEQYF.

The gene calls are TRBV28 and TRBJ2-1, with 9 bases lining up with TRBD2. Germline V gives CDR1 MDHEN, CDR2 SYDVKM. The junction had 11 bases not matched to a gene; V was cut back by 5 bases and J by 6 bases. The CDR3 loop spans 16 amino acids. The CDR3 nucleotides read TGTGCCAGCAGTCCCTCCGGGACTAGCCGCTTCAATGAGCAGTTCTTC. Translating gives CASSPSGTSRFNEQFF.

This rearrangement joins TRBV7-2 to TRBJ1-2; D unresolved. Trimming left V 2 bases short and J 2 bases short, with 12 bases between. The V gene's germline CDR1 is SGHTA and CDR2 FQGNSA. The CDR3 is made up of 15 amino acids. The CDR3 loop reads CASSLIGSKNYGYTF. CDR3 in DNA: TGTGCCAGCAGCTTAATAGGGTCGAAAAACTATGGCTACACCTTC.

This clone was seen only once. The chain recombines TRBV2 with TRBJ1-1; D is undetermined. The CDR3 length is 14 residues. Germline CDR1 reads SNHLY; CDR2 reads FYNNEI. Deletions cut 6 bases from V and 1 base from J, with 12 bases between. The CDR3 DNA reads TGTGCCAGCAGATTCGGTGGAGGGAACACTGAAGCTTTCTTT. Translation gives CASRFGGGNTEAFF.

The rearrangement uses TRBV5-5 and TRBJ1-1; maybe TRBD1 (5 bases). The V gene lost 2 bases and the J gene lost 1 base, with 6 bases spanning the gap. Germline CDR1 SGHKS, CDR2 YYEKEE (reference sequence). This CDR3 comprises 13 residues. The CDR3 DNA sequence: TGTGCCAGCAGCTTTCAGGGGAACACTGAAGCTTTCTTT. It specifies CASSFQGNTEAFF.

This clone was seen a single time. This chain joins TRBV3-1 (or the pseudogene TRBV3-2) and TRBJ2-1; D gene unclear. The CDR3 runs to 15 residues. Trimming stripped 4 bases from V and 10 bases from J, with 20 bases between. The germline CDR1 and CDR2 sequences are LGHDT and YNNKEL (reference sequence). CDR3 sequence (DNA): TGTGCCAGCAGCCCGCGCCTAGTCGCCATTGGGGAGCAGTTCTTC. Translated, it gives CASSPRLVAIGEQFF.

V usage is TRBV18 and J usage is TRBJ1-1; possible D gene TRBD1, 6 bases. CDR3 size: 14 residues. V was pared by 3 bases and J by 1 base, with 9 bases between. The germline V gene encodes CDR1 KGHSH and CDR2 LQKENI. CDR3 DNA: TGTGCCAGCTCACCGTTACAGGGGAACACTGAAGCTTTCTTT. Translation: CASSPLQGNTEAFF.

J is TRBJ2-3 and V is TRBV6-5, with TRBD1 identical over 7 bases. V trimming: 6 bases; J trimming: 4 bases; junction bases outside the gene matches: 7. Germline V CDR1 and CDR2: MNHEY, SVGAGI. The CDR3 totals 14 residues. CDR3 nucleotides: TGTGCCAGCAGGGAGAGACAGGGATCAGATACGCAGTATTTT. Its protein is CASRERQGSDTQYF.

The chain combines TRBV4-1 with TRBJ2-2, with 10 bases matching TRBD1. The CDR3 is 14 amino acids. The trim removed 3 bases at V and 5 bases at J, leaving 0 bases unmatched. The germline gives CDR1 MGHRA, CDR2 YSYEKL. CDR3: CASSQGQGTGELFF. The DNA for the CDR3 is TGCGCCAGCAGCCAGGGACAGGGGACCGGGGAGCTGTTTTTT.

This chain joins TRBV7-9 and TRBJ1-3; 7 nucleotides line up with TRBD1. V trimming: 6 bases; J trimming: 0 bases; junction bases outside the gene matches: 5. Germline V gives CDR1 SEHNR, CDR2 FQNEAQ (reference sequence). The CDR3 spans 15 residues. CDR3 protein: CASRASGGSGNTIYF. CDR3 DNA sequence: TGTGCCAGCAGAGCCTCAGGGGGCTCTGGAAACACCATATATTTT.

Written as DNA, the CDR3 is TGTGCCAGCAGTTTAGTTTATGCGGTCAACTATGGCTACACCTTC. Its protein product is CASSLVYAVNYGYTF. V is TRBV28 and J is TRBJ1-2; D uncertain. The CDR3 has 15 amino acids. Germline V gene data show CDR1 as MDHEN and CDR2 as SYDVKM. Trimming stripped 2 bases from V and 2 bases from J, with 12 bases between.

The rearrangement joins TRBV27 to TRBJ1-2; the match to TRBD1 covers 7 bases. V lost 5 bases to trimming and J lost 4 bases; unmatched junction nucleotides: 7. In germline, CDR1 is MNHEY, CDR2 SMNVEV (reference sequence). The CDR3 has 14 amino acids. The CDR3, as DNA: TGTGCCAGCAGTCGCGACAGGGACTCCTATGGCTACACCTTC. It is translated as CASSRDRDSYGYTF.

This clone was detected only once. The rearrangement uses TRBV29-1 and TRBJ1-1; 9 bases are a match to TRBD1. This CDR3 comprises 14 residues. Unmatched junction bases numbered 9, after V lost 6 bases and J lost 4 bases. Germline V gives CDR1 SQVTM, CDR2 ANQGSEA. This CDR3 is CSVSWGQGGTEAFF. The CDR3 bases are TGCAGCGTCTCCTGGGGACAGGGAGGCACTGAAGCTTTCTTT.

The chain couples TRBV10-3 to TRBJ1-2; maybe TRBD1 (5 bases). This CDR3 region has 15 residues. Germline-derived CDR1 and CDR2 are ENHRY and SYGVKD. The V end was cut by 1 base, the J end by 5 bases, with 14 bases between. The CDR3 loop is CAISEFGRAGYGYTF. In DNA form, the CDR3 reads TGTGCCATCAGTGAGTTCGGCAGGGCCGGGTATGGCTACACCTTC.

The chain uses TRBV12-3 or TRBV12-4 and TRBJ1-6; a weak D match, TRBD1 (5 bases). The CDR3 spans 13 residues. Trimming pared 4 bases from V and 11 bases from J, leaving 12 bases between. The DNA for the CDR3 is TGTGCCAGCAGTTCCGGGGCCTGGCCACCCCTCCACTTT. The encoded protein is CASSSGAWPPLHF.

V is TRBV5-6 and J is TRBJ1-4, with D hard to call. CDR3 length: 13 residues. Germline V gene lookup returns CDR1 SGHDT and CDR2 YYEEEE. Deletions cut 1 base from V and 7 bases from J, with 8 bases between. CDR3 DNA: TGTGCCAGCAGCTTGACCCTAAGTGAAAAACTGTTTTTT. Translation gives CASSLTLSEKLFF.

The chain recombines TRBV2 with TRBJ1-1; D is possibly TRBD1 (5 bases). This CDR3 is 12 amino acids long. CDR1 and CDR2 from the germline V gene are SNHLY and FYNNEI. V lost 6 bases to trimming and J lost 3 bases, with 8 bases between them. CDR3 sequence: CASSQGYTEAFF. The CDR3 DNA reads TGTGCCAGCAGCCAGGGTTACACTGAAGCTTTCTTT.

This chain connects TRBV6-5 to TRBJ1-5, with unresolved D. With 2 bases removed from V and 2 bases from J, the gap between germline ends came to 7 bases. The germline V gene has CDR1 MNHEY and CDR2 SVGAGI. This CDR3 region has 14 residues. The CDR3 DNA sequence: TGTGCCAGCAGTTACAGGCTCGGCAATCAGCCCCAGCATTTT. As protein: CASSYRLGNQPQHF.

The chain is built from TRBV11-2 and TRBJ1-2, with 7 bases fitting TRBD1. The V and J ends lost 1 base and 4 bases, in that order; junction bases with no gene match: 3. The CDR3 runs 14 residues. The V gene's germline CDR1 is SGHAT and CDR2 FQNNGV. The chain's CDR3 is CASSLGAGGYGYTF. The DNA of the CDR3 is TGTGCCAGCAGCTTAGGGGCAGGGGGCTATGGCTACACCTTC.